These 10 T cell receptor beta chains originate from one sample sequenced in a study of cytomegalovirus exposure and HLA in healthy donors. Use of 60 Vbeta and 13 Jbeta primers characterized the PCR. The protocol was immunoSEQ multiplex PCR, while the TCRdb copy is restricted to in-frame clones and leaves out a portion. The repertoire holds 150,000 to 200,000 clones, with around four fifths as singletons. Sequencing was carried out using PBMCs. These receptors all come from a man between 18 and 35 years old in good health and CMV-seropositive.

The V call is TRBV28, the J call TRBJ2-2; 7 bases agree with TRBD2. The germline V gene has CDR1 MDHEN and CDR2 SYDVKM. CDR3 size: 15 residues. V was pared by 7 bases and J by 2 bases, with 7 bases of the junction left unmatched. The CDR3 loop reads CASTGEGGNTGELFF. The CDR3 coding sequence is TGTGCCAGCACTGGGGAGGGAGGAAACACCGGGGAGCTGTTTTTT.

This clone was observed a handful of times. For the CDR3, the DNA is TGTGCCAGCAGCTTGGAGGGGGCGTTAGGACCCCAGCATTTT. Its protein product is CASSLEGALGPQHF. The gene calls are TRBV5-6 and TRBJ1-5; 7 bases fit TRBD1. The CDR3 runs 14 residues. Germline V gene data show CDR1 as SGHDT and CDR2 as YYEEEE. With 0 bases clipped from V and 10 bases from J, the junction kept 7 bases outside the gene matches.

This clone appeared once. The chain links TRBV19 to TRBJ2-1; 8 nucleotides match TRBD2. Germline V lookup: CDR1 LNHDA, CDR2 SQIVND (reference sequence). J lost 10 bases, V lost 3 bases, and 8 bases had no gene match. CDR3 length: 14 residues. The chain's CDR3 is CASSIFGIAGEQFF. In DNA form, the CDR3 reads TGTGCCAGTAGTATCTTTGGGATAGCGGGAGAGCAGTTCTTC. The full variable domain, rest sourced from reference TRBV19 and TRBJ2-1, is DGGITQSPKYLFRKEGQNVTLSCEQNLNHDAMYWYRQDPGQGLRLIYYSQIVNDFQKGDIAEGYSVSREKKESFPLTVTSAQKNPTAFYLCASSIFGIAGEQFFGPGTRLTVL.

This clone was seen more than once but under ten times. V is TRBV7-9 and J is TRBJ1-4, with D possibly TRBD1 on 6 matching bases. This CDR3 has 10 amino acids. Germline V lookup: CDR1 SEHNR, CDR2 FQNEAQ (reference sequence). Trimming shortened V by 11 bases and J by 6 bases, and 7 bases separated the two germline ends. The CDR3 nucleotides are TGTGCCTGGACAGATGAAAAACTGTTTTTT. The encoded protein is CAWTDEKLFF.

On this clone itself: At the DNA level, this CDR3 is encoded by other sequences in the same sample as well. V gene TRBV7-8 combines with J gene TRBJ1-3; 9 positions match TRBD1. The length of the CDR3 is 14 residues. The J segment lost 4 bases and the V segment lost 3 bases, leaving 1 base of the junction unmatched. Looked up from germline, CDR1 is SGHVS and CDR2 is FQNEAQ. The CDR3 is CASSLGQGGNTIYF. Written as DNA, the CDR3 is TGTGCCAGCAGCTTGGGACAGGGCGGAAACACCATATATTTT.

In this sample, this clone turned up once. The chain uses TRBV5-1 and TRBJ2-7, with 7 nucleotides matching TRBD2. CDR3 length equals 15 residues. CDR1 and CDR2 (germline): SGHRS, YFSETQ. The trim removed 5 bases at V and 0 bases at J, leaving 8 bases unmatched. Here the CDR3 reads CASSLMGGSSYEQYF. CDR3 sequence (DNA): TGCGCCAGCAGTCTGATGGGGGGGAGCTCCTACGAGCAGTACTTC.

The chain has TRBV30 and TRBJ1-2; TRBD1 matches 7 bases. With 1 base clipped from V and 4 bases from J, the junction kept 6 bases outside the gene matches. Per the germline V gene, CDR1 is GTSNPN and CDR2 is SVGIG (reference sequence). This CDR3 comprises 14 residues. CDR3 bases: TGTGCCTGGAGTGCGAAACAGGGGATCTATGGCTACACCTTC. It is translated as CAWSAKQGIYGYTF.

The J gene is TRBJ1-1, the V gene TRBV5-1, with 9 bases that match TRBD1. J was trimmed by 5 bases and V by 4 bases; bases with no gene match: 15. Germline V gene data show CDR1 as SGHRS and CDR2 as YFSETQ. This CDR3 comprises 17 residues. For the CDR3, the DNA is TGCGCCAGCAGCCCCGAATCCTTAAACAGGGGGCTAACTGAAGCTTTCTTT. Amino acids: CASSPESLNRGLTEAFF.

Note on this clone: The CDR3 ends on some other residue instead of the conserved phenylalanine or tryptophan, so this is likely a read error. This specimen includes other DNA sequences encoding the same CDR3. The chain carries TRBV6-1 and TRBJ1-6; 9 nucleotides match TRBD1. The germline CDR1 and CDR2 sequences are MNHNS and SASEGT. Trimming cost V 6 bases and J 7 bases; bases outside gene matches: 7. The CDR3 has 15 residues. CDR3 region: CASSDPGQGNSPLHL. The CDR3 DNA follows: TGTGCCAGCAGCGACCCGGGACAGGGCAATTCACCCCTCCACCTT.

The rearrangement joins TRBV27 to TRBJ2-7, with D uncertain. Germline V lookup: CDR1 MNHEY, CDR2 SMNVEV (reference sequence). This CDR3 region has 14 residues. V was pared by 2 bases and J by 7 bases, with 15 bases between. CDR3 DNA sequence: TGTGCCAGCAGTTTACCCGGCCCCCCGCGGGAGCAGTACTTC. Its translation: CASSLPGPPREQYF.